This T cell receptor beta chain was retrieved from a study of cytomegalovirus exposure and HLA in healthy donors. The V gene's germline CDR1 is SNHLY and CDR2 FYNNEI. Between the trimmed V and J ends, which lost 2 bases and 4 bases, there was a span of 8 bases. The CDR3 totals 13 residues. Study-wide points: DRB1 had the most TCR associations and HLA-C the fewest, a later analysis found, with rates varying by HLA locus. CMV serostatus stood as the only immune exposure information on hand. Researchers reported in a later analysis that a missense DCLRE1C variant was tied to TCR beta V- and J-gene trimming. The authors reported that TCR beta sequences could predict HLA-A and HLA-B alleles. These predictions were accurate for most subjects in the first cohort.

The table lists this clone with a count of one. Antigen: not known. PCR was performed using 60 Vbeta and 13 Jbeta primers. TCRdb's table, derived via immunoSEQ multiplex PCR, lists solely in-frame clones and lacks some. The sample lists about 160,000 clones, 80% occurring once. The chain recombines TRBV2 with TRBJ1-2; D remains unclear. The sequence came from a young man in good health and CMV-seropositive. Sequencing used PBMCs. The chain's CDR3 is CASSEHSGYGYTF. The CDR3 DNA reads TGTGCCAGCAGTGAACACAGCGGCTATGGCTACACCTTC.